The table lists the clone carrying this TCR beta chain with a count of one. Its matching antigen is unknown. Extractions gave at least 6 micrograms of total RNA per sample. This sample was taken from a study of blood T cells in healthy people across ages. Through a sample-barcoded 5' primer and a J-beta primer mix, a second PCR was run for roughly 7 to 12 cycles. Each cDNA molecule, via a template-switch adaptor with 12 random nucleotides, was tagged. Per sample, CDR3-containing paired-end reads numbered at least 2.5 million. TCRdb re-derived calls from the 5' RACE reads in MiXCR, one entry per CDR3 protein. The profile shows 1.5 million to 2 million distinct CDR3 sequences, over 25% of them singletons. Germline V gene sequence: CDR1 SGHTA, CDR2 FQGTGA. V lost 4 bases, J lost 0 bases, and 12 bases lay in between. The CDR3 spans 15 residues. Study findings and constraints: Donors of long life had a larger count of naive CD4+ cells and greater diversity than aged donors.

This receptor was obtained from a young woman in good health. The sample consisted of blood. The chain links TRBV7-3 to TRBJ1-1; D is uncertain. CDR3: CASSSTALMNTEAFF. DNA of the CDR3: TGTGCCAGCAGCTCCACAGCTCTCATGAACACTGAAGCTTTCTTT.